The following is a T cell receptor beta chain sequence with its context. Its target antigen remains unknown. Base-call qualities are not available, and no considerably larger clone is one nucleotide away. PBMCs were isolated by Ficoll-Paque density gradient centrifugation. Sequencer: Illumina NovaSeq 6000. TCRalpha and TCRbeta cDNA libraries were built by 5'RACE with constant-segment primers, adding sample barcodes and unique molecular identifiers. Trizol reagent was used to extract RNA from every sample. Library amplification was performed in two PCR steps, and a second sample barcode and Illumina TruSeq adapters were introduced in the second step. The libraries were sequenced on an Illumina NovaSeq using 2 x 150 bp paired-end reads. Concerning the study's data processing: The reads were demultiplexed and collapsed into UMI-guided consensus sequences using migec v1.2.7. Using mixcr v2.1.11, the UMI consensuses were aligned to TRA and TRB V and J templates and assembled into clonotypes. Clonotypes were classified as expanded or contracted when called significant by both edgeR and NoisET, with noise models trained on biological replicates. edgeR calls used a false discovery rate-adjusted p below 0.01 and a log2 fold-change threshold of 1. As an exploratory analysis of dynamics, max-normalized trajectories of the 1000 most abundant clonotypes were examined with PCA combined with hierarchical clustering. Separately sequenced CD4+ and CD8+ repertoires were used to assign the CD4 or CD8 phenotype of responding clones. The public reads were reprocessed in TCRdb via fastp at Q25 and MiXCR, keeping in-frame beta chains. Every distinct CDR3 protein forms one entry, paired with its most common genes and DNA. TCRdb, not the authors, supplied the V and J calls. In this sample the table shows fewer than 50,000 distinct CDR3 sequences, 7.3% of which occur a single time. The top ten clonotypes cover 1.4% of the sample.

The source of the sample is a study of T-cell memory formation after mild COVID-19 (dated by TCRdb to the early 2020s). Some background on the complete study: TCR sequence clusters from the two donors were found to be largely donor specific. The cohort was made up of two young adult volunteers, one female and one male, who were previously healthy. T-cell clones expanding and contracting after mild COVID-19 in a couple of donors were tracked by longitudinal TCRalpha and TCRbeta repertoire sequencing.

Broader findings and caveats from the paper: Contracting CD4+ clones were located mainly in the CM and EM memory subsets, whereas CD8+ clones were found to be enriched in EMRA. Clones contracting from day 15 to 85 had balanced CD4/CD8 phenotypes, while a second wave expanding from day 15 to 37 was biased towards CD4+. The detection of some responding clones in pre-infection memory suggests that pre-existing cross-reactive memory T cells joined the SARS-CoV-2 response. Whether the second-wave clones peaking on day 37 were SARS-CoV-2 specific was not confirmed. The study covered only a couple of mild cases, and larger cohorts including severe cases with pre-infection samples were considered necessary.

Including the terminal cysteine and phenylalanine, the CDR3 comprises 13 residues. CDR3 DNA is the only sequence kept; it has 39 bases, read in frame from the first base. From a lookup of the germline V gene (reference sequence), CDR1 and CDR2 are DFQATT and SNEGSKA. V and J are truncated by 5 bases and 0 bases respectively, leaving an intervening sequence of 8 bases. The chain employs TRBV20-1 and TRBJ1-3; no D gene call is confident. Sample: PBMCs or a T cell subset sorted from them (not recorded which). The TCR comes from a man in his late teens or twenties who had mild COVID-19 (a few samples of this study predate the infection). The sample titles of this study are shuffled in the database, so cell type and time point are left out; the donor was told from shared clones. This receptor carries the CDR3 CSALSDSGNTIYF. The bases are TGCAGTGCTCTATCGGACTCTGGAAACACCATATATTTT.